One and the same sample provided the 19 T cell receptor beta chains below, sequenced in a study of CD8 T cells in ankylosing spondylitis. Overall study results and limits: A TCR beta motif made of about 8 highly homologous variants seemed typical of ankylosing spondylitis blood.

Their cognate antigens are unknown. Each CDR3 protein is one row after TCRdb ran MiXCR on the 5' RACE reads. The sample holds 220,000 or so distinct CDR3 sequences, roughly 18% seen once. Sample: blood, either unsorted or a sorted T cell fraction (not recorded which). These receptors were obtained from a male donor with ankylosing spondylitis.

This clonotype was seen repeatedly, ten times or more. V and J are TRBV12-3 or TRBV12-4 and TRBJ2-3, with D perhaps TRBD1 (5 bases). With 6 bases removed from V and 0 bases from J, the gap between germline ends came to 7 bases. CDR3 size: 13 residues. The CDR3 DNA sequence: TGTGCCAGCAGCAAGGGGAGCACAGATACGCAGTATTTT. Its protein is CASSKGSTDTQYF.

This clonotype was detected many times. This chain uses TRBV12-3 or TRBV12-4 with TRBJ2-1; unclear D gene. The CDR3 runs to 14 residues. With 6 bases removed from V and 3 bases from J, the gap between germline ends came to 12 bases. Here the CDR3 reads CASRLGYDYNEQFF. The CDR3 nucleotides read TGTGCCAGCAGACTCGGGTATGACTACAATGAGCAGTTCTTC.

V is TRBV4-1 and J is TRBJ1-4; D is perhaps TRBD1 (5 bases). Trimming pared 5 bases from V and 8 bases from J, leaving 12 bases between. In germline, CDR1 is MGHRA, CDR2 YSYEKL. The CDR3 is made up of 13 amino acids. CDR3 nucleotide sequence: TGCGCCAGCAGCGACAGCCTAGAAGAAAAACTGTTTTTT. Amino acids: CASSDSLEEKLFF.

V and J are TRBV27 and TRBJ2-7; possibly TRBD1 for D (7 bases). This CDR3 is built from 14 residues. V was pared by 4 bases and J by 7 bases, with 17 bases between. CDR1 and CDR2 from the germline V gene are MNHEY and SMNVEV (reference sequence). The CDR3 nucleotides are TGTGCCAGCAGTTGGGAGTCTTCAGGGGGGGAGCAGTACTTC. Its translation: CASSWESSGGEQYF.

There are a few counts of this clonotype. CDR3 in DNA: TGTGCCAGCAGTTCCCCCGTCAATGACTGGCGGGAAGGCACAGATACGCAGTATTTT. Translated, it gives CASSSPVNDWREGTDTQYF. The V call is TRBV12-3 or TRBV12-4, the J call TRBJ2-3; a possible D gene is TRBD2 (6 bases). The CDR3 length is 19 residues. Trimming removed 4 bases from V and 1 base from J, with 24 bases in between.

The chain couples TRBV15 to TRBJ2-3; no clear D gene. Trimming took 0 bases from V and 4 from J, leaving 8 bases between them. Germline CDR1 is LNHNV and CDR2 is YYDKDF (reference sequence). The CDR3 consists of 14 residues. The DNA for the CDR3 is TGTGCCACCAGCAGAGAATGGCCGGCAGATACGCAGTATTTT. Residues: CATSREWPADTQYF.

This clonotype was seen at least ten times. V and J are TRBV29-1 and TRBJ2-1; D remains ambiguous. Germline V gene lookup returns CDR1 SQVTM and CDR2 ANQGSEA. Deletions cut 4 bases from V and 6 bases from J, with 16 bases between. The CDR3 extends over 14 amino acids. This chain's CDR3 is CSVVGQKSSNEQFF. For the CDR3, the DNA is TGCAGCGTTGTCGGCCAGAAAAGTTCCAATGAGCAGTTCTTC.

The table lists this clonotype with a few counts. J is TRBJ1-1 and V is TRBV4-1; weak D call: TRBD1 (6 bases). The CDR3 extends over 12 amino acids. Germline CDR1 is MGHRA and CDR2 is YSYEKL. The germline V and J ends were trimmed by 8 bases and 1 base, with 8 bases remaining between them. The CDR3 loop reads CASRQENTEAFF. DNA of the CDR3: TGCGCCAGCCGACAGGAGAACACTGAAGCTTTCTTT.

V is TRBV10-3 and J is TRBJ2-3; D remains unclear. V was cut by 2 bases and J by 4 bases, with 7 bases left in between. Germline V gene sequence: CDR1 ENHRY, CDR2 SYGVKD. The CDR3 consists of 13 residues. This CDR3 is CAISELGPDTQYF. The CDR3 DNA is TGTGCCATCAGTGAGCTAGGGCCAGATACGCAGTATTTT.

This clonotype was picked up a small number of times. J is TRBJ2-7 and V is TRBV11-2, with 10 bases matching TRBD1. Looked up from germline, CDR1 is SGHAT and CDR2 is FQNNGV. The J segment lost 2 bases and the V segment lost 4 bases, leaving 2 bases of the junction unmatched. This CDR3 is 14 amino acids long. Written as DNA, the CDR3 is TGTGCCAGCAGCTGGGGGACAGGGGCCTACGAGCAGTACTTC. Its protein product is CASSWGTGAYEQYF.

J is TRBJ2-7 and V is TRBV21-1; TRBD1 was called by the table and not checked on the DNA. TRBV21-1 is classified as a pseudogene. The CDR3 is 15 residues long. The CDR3 loop reads CASSKGDRPTYEQYF. CDR3 nucleotides: TGTGCCAGCAGCAAAGGTGACAGGCCTACCTACGAGCAGTACTTC.

This clonotype was found a few times. The J gene is TRBJ2-3, the V gene TRBV28; TRBD1 matches 9 bases. The CDR3 covers 17 residues. V dropped 7 bases and J dropped 6; count of bases not matched to a gene: 17. CDR1 and CDR2 from the germline V gene are MDHEN and SYDVKM. CDR3 nucleotide sequence: TGTGCCAGCATCCCGGGGAGAGACAGGGGGGGTGTGGATACGCAGTATTTT. It encodes CASIPGRDRGGVDTQYF.

This clonotype was recorded at least ten times. The chain is built from TRBV12-3 or TRBV12-4 and TRBJ2-5; 11 nucleotides match TRBD2. J lost 5 bases, V lost 3 bases, and 5 bases had no gene match. The CDR3 has 15 residues. The CDR3 is CASSFVAGGHETQYF. DNA of the CDR3: TGTGCCAGCAGTTTCGTAGCGGGGGGGCATGAGACCCAGTACTTC.

The CDR3 loop reads CASSVEQGYYNEQFF. The CDR3 DNA reads as TGTGCCAGCAGCGTAGAACAGGGGTACTACAATGAGCAGTTCTTC. The chain joins TRBV9 to TRBJ2-1; 7 nucleotides match TRBD1. CDR1 and CDR2 from the germline V gene are SGDLS and YYNGEE. There are 15 residues in the CDR3. Trimming cost V 0 bases and J 3 bases; bases outside gene matches: 3.

The chain carries TRBV28 and TRBJ1-4; D might be TRBD1 (5 bases). The CDR3 covers 14 residues. Germline CDR1 and CDR2: MDHEN and SYDVKM. V shed 5 bases and J shed 4 bases, with 11 bases lying between them. CDR3 sequence reads: CASSSRVGNEKLFF. In nucleotides, the CDR3 is TGTGCCAGCAGTAGCAGGGTGGGTAATGAAAAACTGTTTTTT.

The chain is built from TRBV29-1 and TRBJ1-3; TRBD1 might be the D (5 bases). The CDR3 consists of 15 residues. The V end was cut by 0 bases, the J end by 0 bases, with 9 bases between. Looked up from germline, CDR1 is SQVTM and CDR2 is ANQGSEA. The CDR3 nucleotides read TGCAGCGTTGAAGAATGGGGGAACTCTGGAAACACCATATATTTT. Translation gives CSVEEWGNSGNTIYF. Complete variable domain (other parts from reference TRBV29-1 and TRBJ1-3): SAVISQKPSRDICQRGTSLTIQCQVDSQVTMMFWYRQQPGQSLTLIATANQGSEATYESGFVIDKFPISRPNLTFSTLTVSNMSPEDSSIYLCSVEEWGNSGNTIYFGEGSWLTVV.

This clonotype turned up a few times. The chain joins TRBV4-1 to TRBJ1-4; D remains unclear. Germline assignment: CDR1 MGHRA and CDR2 YSYEKL. CDR3 length: 15 amino acids. Trimming pared 4 bases from V and 0 bases from J, leaving 9 bases between. The CDR3 sequence is CASSPDTATNEKLFF. The CDR3 region has the DNA TGCGCCAGCAGCCCCGACACCGCAACTAATGAAAAACTGTTTTTT.

The chain employs TRBV29-1 and TRBJ2-2; the D gene is possibly TRBD2 (6 bases). The CDR3 extends over 12 amino acids. CDR1 is SQVTM and CDR2 is ANQGSEA in the germline V gene. Trimming took 7 bases from V and 6 from J, leaving 12 bases between them. Here the CDR3 DNA reads TGCAGCGCTAGCGTTCATGCCGGGGAGCTGTTTTTT. Translating gives CSASVHAGELFF.

V usage is TRBV12-3 or TRBV12-4 and J usage is TRBJ1-1; TRBD1 matches at 11 bases. V gave up 2 bases and J gave up 2 bases; unmatched junction bases: 7. The CDR3 covers 17 residues. CDR3 DNA: TGTGCCAGCAGTTTAACGGACAGGGGGCCGGTAAACACTGAAGCTTTCTTT. The encoded protein is CASSLTDRGPVNTEAFF.